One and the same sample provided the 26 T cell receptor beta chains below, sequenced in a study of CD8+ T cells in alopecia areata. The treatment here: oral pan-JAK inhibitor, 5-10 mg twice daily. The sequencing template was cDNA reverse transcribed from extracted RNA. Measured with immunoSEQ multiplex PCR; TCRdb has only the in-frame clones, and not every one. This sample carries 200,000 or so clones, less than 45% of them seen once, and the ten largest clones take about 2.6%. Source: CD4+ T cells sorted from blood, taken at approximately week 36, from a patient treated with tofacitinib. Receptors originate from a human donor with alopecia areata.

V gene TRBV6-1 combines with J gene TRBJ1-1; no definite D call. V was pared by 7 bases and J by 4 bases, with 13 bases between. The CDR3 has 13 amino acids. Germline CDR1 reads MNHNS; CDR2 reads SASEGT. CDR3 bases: TGTGCCAGCATGGGGTTTGAGGTCACTGAAGCTTTCTTT. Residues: CASMGFEVTEAFF.

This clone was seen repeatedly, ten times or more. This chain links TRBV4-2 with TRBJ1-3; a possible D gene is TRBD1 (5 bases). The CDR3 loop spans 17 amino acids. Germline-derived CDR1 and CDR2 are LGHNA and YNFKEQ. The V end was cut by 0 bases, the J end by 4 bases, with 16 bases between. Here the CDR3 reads CASSQDLVGTAGNTIYF. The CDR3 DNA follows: TGTGCCAGCAGCCAAGATCTGGTAGGGACGGCGGGAAACACCATATATTTT.

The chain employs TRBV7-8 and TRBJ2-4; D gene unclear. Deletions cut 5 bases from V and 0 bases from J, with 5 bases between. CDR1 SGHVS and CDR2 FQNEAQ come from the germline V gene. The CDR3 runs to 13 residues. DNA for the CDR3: TGTGCCAGCAGCCCCCTAGCCAAAAACATTCAGTACTTC. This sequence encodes CASSPLAKNIQYF.

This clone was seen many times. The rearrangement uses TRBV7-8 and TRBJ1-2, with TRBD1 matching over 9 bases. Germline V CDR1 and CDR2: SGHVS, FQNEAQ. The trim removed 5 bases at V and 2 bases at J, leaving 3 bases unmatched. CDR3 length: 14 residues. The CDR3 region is CASSQTGGNYGYTF. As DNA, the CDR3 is TGTGCCAGCAGCCAAACAGGGGGCAACTATGGCTACACCTTC.

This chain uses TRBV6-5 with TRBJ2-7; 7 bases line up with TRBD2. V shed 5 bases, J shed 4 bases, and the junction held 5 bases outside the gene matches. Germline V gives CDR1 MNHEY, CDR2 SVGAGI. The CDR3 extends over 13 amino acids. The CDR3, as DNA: TGTGCCAGCAGTACGGGAGGCACGTACGAGCAGTACTTC. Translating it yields CASSTGGTYEQYF.

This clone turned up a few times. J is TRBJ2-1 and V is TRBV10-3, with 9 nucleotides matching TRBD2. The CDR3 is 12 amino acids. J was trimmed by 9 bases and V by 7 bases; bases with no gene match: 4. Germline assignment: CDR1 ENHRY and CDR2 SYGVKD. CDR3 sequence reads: CAIKTAGGEQFF. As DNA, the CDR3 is TGTGCCATCAAGACAGCGGGAGGTGAGCAGTTCTTC.

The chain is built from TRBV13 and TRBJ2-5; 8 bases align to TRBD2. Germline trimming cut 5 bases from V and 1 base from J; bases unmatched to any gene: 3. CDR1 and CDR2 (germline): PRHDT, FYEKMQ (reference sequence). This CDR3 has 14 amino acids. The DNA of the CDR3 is TGTGCCAGCAGCCGCAGCGGGAGCCAAGAGACCCAGTACTTC. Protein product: CASSRSGSQETQYF.

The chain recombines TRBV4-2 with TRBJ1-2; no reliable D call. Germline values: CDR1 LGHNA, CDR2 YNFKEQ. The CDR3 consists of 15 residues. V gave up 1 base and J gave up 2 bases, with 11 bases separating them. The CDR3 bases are TGTGCCAGCAGCCAAGGATTACAGCAGAACTATGGCTACACCTTC. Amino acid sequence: CASSQGLQQNYGYTF.

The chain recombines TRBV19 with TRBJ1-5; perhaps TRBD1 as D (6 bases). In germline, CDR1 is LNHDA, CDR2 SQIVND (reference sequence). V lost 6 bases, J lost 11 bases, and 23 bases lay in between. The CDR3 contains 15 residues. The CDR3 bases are TGTGCCAGTAGGGAGTTGACAGGAGGGATCAGGACCCAGCATTTT. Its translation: CASRELTGGIRTQHF.

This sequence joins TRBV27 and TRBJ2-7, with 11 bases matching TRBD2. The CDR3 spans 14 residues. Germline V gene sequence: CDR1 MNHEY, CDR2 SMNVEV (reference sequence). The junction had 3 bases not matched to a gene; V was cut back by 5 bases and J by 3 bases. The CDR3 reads CASSGTSGGYEQYF. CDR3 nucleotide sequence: TGTGCCAGCAGTGGGACTAGCGGAGGCTACGAGCAGTACTTC.

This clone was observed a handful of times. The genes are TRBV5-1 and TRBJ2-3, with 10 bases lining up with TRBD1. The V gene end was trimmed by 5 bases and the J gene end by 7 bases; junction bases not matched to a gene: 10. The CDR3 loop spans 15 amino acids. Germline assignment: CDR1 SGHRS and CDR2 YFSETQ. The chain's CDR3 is CASRAGTGAPNTQYF. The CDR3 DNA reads TGCGCCAGCAGAGCCGGGACAGGGGCTCCCAATACGCAGTATTTT. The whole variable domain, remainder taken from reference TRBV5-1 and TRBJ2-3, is KAGVTQTPRYLIKTRGQQVTLSCSPISGHRSVSWYQQTPGQGLQFLFEYFSETQRNKGNFPGRFSGRQFSNSRSEMNVSTLELGDSALYLCASRAGTGAPNTQYFGPGTRLTVL.

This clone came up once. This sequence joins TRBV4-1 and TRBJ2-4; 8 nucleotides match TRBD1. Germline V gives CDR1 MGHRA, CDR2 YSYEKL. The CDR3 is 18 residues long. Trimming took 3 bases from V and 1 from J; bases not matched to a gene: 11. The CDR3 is CASSQTRDRGAAKNIQYF. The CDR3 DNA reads TGCGCCAGCAGCCAGACCCGAGACAGGGGAGCGGCCAAAAACATTCAGTACTTC.

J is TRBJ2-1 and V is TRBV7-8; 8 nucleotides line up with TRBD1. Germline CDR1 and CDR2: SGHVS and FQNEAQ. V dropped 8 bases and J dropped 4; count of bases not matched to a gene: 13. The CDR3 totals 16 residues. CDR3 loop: CASGRQGDRRYNEQFF. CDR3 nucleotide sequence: TGTGCCAGCGGACGCCAGGGGGACAGGAGGTACAATGAGCAGTTCTTC.

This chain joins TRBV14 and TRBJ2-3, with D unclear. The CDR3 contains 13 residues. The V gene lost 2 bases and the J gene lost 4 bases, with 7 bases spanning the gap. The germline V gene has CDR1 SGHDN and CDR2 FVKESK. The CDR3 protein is CASSQQRSDTQYF. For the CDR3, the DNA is TGTGCCAGCAGCCAACAGAGGTCAGATACGCAGTATTTT.

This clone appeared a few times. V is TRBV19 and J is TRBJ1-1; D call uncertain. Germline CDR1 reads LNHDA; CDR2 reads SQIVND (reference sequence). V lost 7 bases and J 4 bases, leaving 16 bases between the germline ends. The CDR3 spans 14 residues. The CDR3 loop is CASKSSILVTEAFF. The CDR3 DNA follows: TGTGCCAGTAAGTCGAGCATTTTGGTCACTGAAGCTTTCTTT.

The CDR3 DNA sequence: TGTGCCAGCAGCCCCCCGGACAGGGGTGAAGCTTTCTTT. This encodes CASSPPDRGEAFF. This rearrangement joins TRBV7-9 to TRBJ1-1; TRBD1 matches 9 bases. The germline gives CDR1 SEHNR, CDR2 FQNEAQ (reference sequence). Trimming at V came to 5 bases and at J to 7 bases, leaving 5 bases not matched to a gene. The CDR3 runs 13 residues.

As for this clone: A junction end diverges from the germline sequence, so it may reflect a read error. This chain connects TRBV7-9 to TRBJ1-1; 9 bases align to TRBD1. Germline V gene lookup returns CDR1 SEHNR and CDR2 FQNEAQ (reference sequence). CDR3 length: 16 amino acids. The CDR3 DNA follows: TGTGCCAGCAACTTACGGACAGGGGAGGGGAACACTGAAGCTTTCTTT. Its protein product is CASNLRTGEGNTEAFF.

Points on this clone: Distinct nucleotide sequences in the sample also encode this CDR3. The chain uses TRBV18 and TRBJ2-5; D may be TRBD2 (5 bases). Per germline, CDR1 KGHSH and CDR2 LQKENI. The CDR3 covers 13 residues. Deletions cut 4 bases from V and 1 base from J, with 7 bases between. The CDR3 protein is CASSLALQETQYF. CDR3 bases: TGTGCCAGCTCACTAGCGCTCCAAGAGACCCAGTACTTC.

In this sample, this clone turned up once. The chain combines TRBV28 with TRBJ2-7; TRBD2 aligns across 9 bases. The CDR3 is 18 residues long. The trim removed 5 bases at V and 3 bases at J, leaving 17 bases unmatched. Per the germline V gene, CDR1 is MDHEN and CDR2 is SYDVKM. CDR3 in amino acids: CASSPPRGWASGNYEQYF. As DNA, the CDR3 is TGTGCCAGCAGTCCACCAAGGGGTTGGGCTAGCGGGAACTACGAGCAGTACTTC.

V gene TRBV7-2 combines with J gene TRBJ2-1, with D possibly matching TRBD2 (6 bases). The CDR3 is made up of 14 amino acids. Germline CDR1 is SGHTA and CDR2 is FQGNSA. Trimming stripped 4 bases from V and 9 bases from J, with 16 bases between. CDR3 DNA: TGTGCCAGCAGCTCCAGTGGCGGGGCGGGTGAGCAGTTCTTC. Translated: CASSSSGGAGEQFF.

The CDR3 DNA sequence: TGTGCCAGCAGTCCAGGGCCGGAGACCCAGTACTTC. Its protein is CASSPGPETQYF. The chain recombines TRBV25-1 with TRBJ2-5; D might be TRBD1 (5 bases). Germline CDR1 MGHDK, CDR2 SYGVNS. This CDR3 spans 12 amino acids. Trimming took 5 bases from V and 5 from J, leaving 9 bases between them.

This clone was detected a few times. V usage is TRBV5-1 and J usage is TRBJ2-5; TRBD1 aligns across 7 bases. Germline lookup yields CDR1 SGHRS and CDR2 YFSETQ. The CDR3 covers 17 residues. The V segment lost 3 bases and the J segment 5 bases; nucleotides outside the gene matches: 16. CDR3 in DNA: TGCGCCAGCAGCTCCGACAAATTCAACAGGGGTGACGAGACCCAGTACTTC. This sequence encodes CASSSDKFNRGDETQYF.

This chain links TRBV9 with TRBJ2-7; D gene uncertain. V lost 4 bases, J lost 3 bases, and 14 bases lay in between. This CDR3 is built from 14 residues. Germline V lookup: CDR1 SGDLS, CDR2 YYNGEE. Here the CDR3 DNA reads TGTGCCAGCAGCCCTAAGGGTGGCGGCTACGAGCAGTACTTC. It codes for CASSPKGGGYEQYF.

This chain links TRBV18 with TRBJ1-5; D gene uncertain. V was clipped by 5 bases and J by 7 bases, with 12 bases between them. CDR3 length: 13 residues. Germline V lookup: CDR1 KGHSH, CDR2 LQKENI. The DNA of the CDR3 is TGTGCCAGCTCATCGGGAGGGTCCCAGCCCCAGCATTTT. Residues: CASSSGGSQPQHF.

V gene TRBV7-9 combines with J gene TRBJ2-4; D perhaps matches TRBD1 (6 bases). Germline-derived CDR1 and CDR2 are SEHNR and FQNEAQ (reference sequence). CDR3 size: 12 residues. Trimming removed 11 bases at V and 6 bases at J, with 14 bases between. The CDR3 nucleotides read TGTGCCGTCCTCCAGGGGTCAAACATTCAGTACTTC. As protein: CAVLQGSNIQYF.

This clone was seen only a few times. The CDR3, as DNA: TGTGCCAGCAGCGTAAACGTGGGCACAGATACGCAGTATTTT. This gives the protein CASSVNVGTDTQYF. The chain has TRBV9 and TRBJ2-3; no clear D. Germline V CDR1 and CDR2: SGDLS, YYNGEE. V lost 1 base, J lost 1 base, and 7 bases lay in between. The CDR3 runs to 14 residues.